Presented here are 20 T cell receptor beta chains from one specimen sequenced in a study of T cell responses to AZD1222 COVID-19 vaccine. Data came from immunoSEQ multiplex PCR; TCRdb stores just in-frame clones and leaves some out. The data show 140,000 to 150,000 clones, roughly 88% seen once. The input for sequencing was peripheral blood, taken on day 0 of AZD1222 vaccination. The receptors derive from an adult in good health.

In its sample, this clone was seen a few times. The genes are TRBV6-5 and TRBJ2-1; 9 bases line up with TRBD1. The CDR3 has 14 amino acids. V lost 4 bases, J lost 7 bases, and 5 bases stayed unmatched. Germline V gene data show CDR1 as MNHEY and CDR2 as SVGAGI. The CDR3 DNA reads as TGTGCCAGCAGTTCTACAGGGGGCTCTAATGAGCAGTTCTTC. Encoded protein: CASSSTGGSNEQFF.

The chain has TRBV28 and TRBJ1-3; 10 nucleotides align to TRBD1. The V gene's germline CDR1 is MDHEN and CDR2 SYDVKM. The trim removed 6 bases at V and 9 bases at J, leaving 8 bases unmatched. This CDR3 has 14 residues. The CDR3 region has the DNA TGTGCCAGCAGCCTGGGACAGGGGAGGGTCACCATATATTTT. Translating it yields CASSLGQGRVTIYF.

In DNA form, the CDR3 reads TGTGCCAGCAGTGAGGGGACTAGCGGGGGTGAGACCCAGTACTTC. The encoded protein is CASSEGTSGGETQYF. The chain links TRBV2 to TRBJ2-5; 14 nucleotides agree with TRBD2. This CDR3 is 15 amino acids long. The V gene's germline CDR1 is SNHLY and CDR2 FYNNEI. V gave up 3 bases and J gave up 5 bases; unmatched junction bases: 2.

V gene TRBV6-5 combines with J gene TRBJ1-1; no firm D call. V was clipped by 6 bases and J by 2 bases, with 13 bases between them. The germline CDR1 and CDR2 sequences are MNHEY and SVGAGI. This CDR3 spans 14 amino acids. CDR3 bases: TGTGCCAGCAGCTTCGCCGGCGGAAACACTGAAGCTTTCTTT. Translated, it gives CASSFAGGNTEAFF.

This clone occurred once. V gene TRBV6-2 or TRBV6-3 combines with J gene TRBJ2-1, with D perhaps being TRBD1 or TRBD2 (6 bases each). The CDR3 is 18 amino acids. CDR1 MNHEY and CDR2 SVGEGT come from the germline V gene. V was clipped by 2 bases and J by 3 bases, with 20 bases between them. The DNA of the CDR3 is TGTGCCAGCAGTTACCGCCGAGATAGGGGGGCATACTACAATGAGCAGTTCTTC. The encoded protein is CASSYRRDRGAYYNEQFF.

V usage is TRBV6-5 and J usage is TRBJ1-1; 8 bases are a match to TRBD1. This CDR3 has 15 residues. V shed 5 bases and J 0 bases; nucleotides not matched to a gene: 5. From germline, CDR1 is MNHEY and CDR2 SVGAGI. Here the CDR3 reads CASSRQGQVNTEAFF. In DNA form, the CDR3 reads TGTGCCAGCAGTAGGCAGGGACAGGTGAACACTGAAGCTTTCTTT.

The V and J genes are TRBV28 and TRBJ2-1; D remains unclear. The CDR3 is made up of 17 amino acids. CDR1 is MDHEN and CDR2 is SYDVKM in the germline V gene. V was trimmed by 2 bases and J by 5 bases, leaving 19 bases between them. This CDR3 is CASSLGLAVIGDNEQFF. CDR3 sequence (DNA): TGTGCCAGCAGTTTAGGGCTCGCCGTAATTGGAGACAATGAGCAGTTCTTC.

The CDR3 protein is CASSQGENQPQHF. CDR3 bases: TGTGCCAGCAGCCAAGGGGAAAATCAGCCCCAGCATTTT. The V call is TRBV3-1 (or the pseudogene TRBV3-2), the J call TRBJ1-5; D gene unclear. V lost 1 base, J lost 4 bases, and 5 bases lay in between. The CDR3 totals 13 residues. Germline V gene data show CDR1 as LGHDT and CDR2 as YNNKEL (reference sequence).

The chain links TRBV9 to TRBJ1-1; maybe TRBD1 (6 bases). CDR1 and CDR2 from the germline V gene are SGDLS and YYNGEE. V was cut by 0 bases and J by 7 bases, with 16 bases left in between. This CDR3 has 15 amino acids. The CDR3 here is CASSVALGALGEAFF. The CDR3 nucleotides read TGTGCCAGCAGCGTAGCGTTGGGGGCCCTTGGTGAAGCTTTCTTT.

J is TRBJ2-7 and V is TRBV12-5, with 7 nucleotides matching TRBD1. The V segment lost 6 bases and the J segment 0 bases; nucleotides outside the gene matches: 2. Germline values: CDR1 LGHNT, CDR2 FRNRAP. This CDR3 region has 13 residues. The CDR3 loop is CASGSGGSYEQYF. CDR3 nucleotides: TGTGCTAGTGGATCAGGGGGCTCCTACGAGCAGTACTTC.

V is TRBV5-1 and J is TRBJ1-4; TRBD1 aligns across 7 bases. This CDR3 comprises 16 residues. The V gene's germline CDR1 is SGHRS and CDR2 YFSETQ. The junction had 3 bases not matched to a gene; V was cut back by 1 base and J by 0 bases. The CDR3 reads CASSLTGDTTNEKLFF. The CDR3 DNA follows: TGCGCCAGCAGCTTGACAGGGGACACAACTAATGAAAAACTGTTTTTT.

The chain joins TRBV6-5 to TRBJ2-5; D is perhaps TRBD1 or TRBD2 (5 bases each). Deletions cut 2 bases from V and 5 bases from J, with 18 bases between. Germline CDR1 is MNHEY and CDR2 is SVGAGI. The CDR3 is made up of 16 amino acids. CDR3 sequence: CASSYNRGASRETQYF. The CDR3 DNA sequence: TGTGCCAGCAGTTACAACCGAGGGGCTAGCAGGGAGACCCAGTACTTC.

The J gene is TRBJ2-1, the V gene TRBV27; 8 positions agree with TRBD1. The V gene's germline CDR1 is MNHEY and CDR2 SMNVEV (reference sequence). The trim removed 5 bases at V and 6 bases at J, leaving 3 bases unmatched. The CDR3 has 13 amino acids. CDR3 residues: CASSTGTGNEQFF. CDR3 bases: TGTGCCAGCAGTACCGGGACAGGCAATGAGCAGTTCTTC.

CDR3 in amino acids: CASSSHGGQTEAFF. CDR3 coding DNA: TGCGCCAGCAGCTCACACGGGGGACAAACTGAAGCTTTCTTT. The V and J genes are TRBV4-1 and TRBJ1-1, with D possibly TRBD1 on 6 matching bases. The CDR3 has 14 amino acids. Germline CDR1 and CDR2: MGHRA and YSYEKL. V was shortened by 5 bases and J by 5 bases, with 15 bases between the two germline ends.

This clone was counted a single time. The gene calls are TRBV27 and TRBJ2-2; D is perhaps TRBD1 (5 bases). Germline CDR1 MNHEY, CDR2 SMNVEV (reference sequence). CDR3 size: 15 residues. The V gene lost 5 bases and the J gene lost 4 bases, with 14 bases spanning the gap. The DNA of the CDR3 is TGTGCCAGCAGTCAGCAGGGTGTGGGCACCGGGGAGCTGTTTTTT. It encodes CASSQQGVGTGELFF.

This clone was detected once. The J gene is TRBJ1-2, the V gene TRBV3-1 (or the pseudogene TRBV3-2); the D is unclear. From germline, CDR1 is LGHDT and CDR2 YNNKEL (reference sequence). This CDR3 is 14 amino acids long. Trimming shortened V by 2 bases and J by 4 bases, and 11 bases separated the two germline ends. The CDR3 DNA sequence: TGTGCCAGCAGCCAAATAACCGATGTCTATGGCTACACCTTC. It encodes CASSQITDVYGYTF.

This clone was recorded a few times. V usage is TRBV12-5 and J usage is TRBJ2-1, with D tentatively TRBD1 or TRBD2 (5 bases each). V lost 5 bases and J lost 5, with 13 bases in between. CDR3 length: 14 residues. The germline gives CDR1 LGHNT, CDR2 FRNRAP. CDR3 DNA: TGTGCTAGTGGTCCGGGGTGGGGCAACAATGAGCAGTTCTTC. Amino acids: CASGPGWGNNEQFF.

CDR3 residues: CAFIQGGNEKLFF. The CDR3 nucleotides are TGTGCCTTTATTCAGGGGGGGAATGAAAAACTGTTTTTT. The rearrangement joins TRBV30 to TRBJ1-4; TRBD1 matches at 7 bases. Germline V gene lookup returns CDR1 GTSNPN and CDR2 SVGIG (reference sequence). After removal of 7 bases from V and 5 bases from J, the junction contained 7 bases not matched to a gene. The CDR3 contains 13 residues.

The chain joins TRBV5-1 to TRBJ1-1, with D hard to call. Trimming took off 6 bases at V and 1 base at J, with 13 bases between the two ends. The CDR3 spans 14 residues. The germline V gene encodes CDR1 SGHRS and CDR2 YFSETQ. The CDR3 nucleotides are TGCGCCAGCACCCCCCATACAACGAACACTGAAGCTTTCTTT. Its translation is CASTPHTTNTEAFF.

The chain has TRBV19 and TRBJ1-2, with TRBD1 matching 9 bases. The CDR3 runs to 14 residues. The trim removed 4 bases at V and 4 bases at J, leaving 4 bases unmatched. CDR1 is LNHDA and CDR2 is SQIVND in the germline V gene (reference sequence). Written as DNA, the CDR3 is TGTGCCAGTAGTAGGGGACAGGGCGGCTATGGCTACACCTTC. Residues: CASSRGQGGYGYTF.